This T cell receptor (beta chain) was profiled in a study of cytomegalovirus exposure and HLA in healthy donors. The study's findings and limits: Most of the TCR beta V segments (in an earlier analysis) were productive either about 87% or about 30% of the time. It was taken for granted in presence/absence analyses that sequencing depth across donors was roughly uniform. Among TCR sequences, most were rare, though some public TCRs appeared in many donors.

Amplification used 60 Vbeta primers and 13 Jbeta primers. Clones were read by immunoSEQ multiplex PCR, and TCRdb kept only the in-frame ones, dropping some. Here the sample spans some 190,000 clones, about four fifths being singletons. On this clone: Its target is not known.

This receptor was obtained from a middle-aged man in good health and CMV-seronegative. The sample consisted of PBMCs.

As DNA, the CDR3 is TGTGCCAGCAGCTTCAGACTAGCAGCAGATACGCAGTATTTT. This codes for CASSFRLAADTQYF. The chain uses TRBV5-5 and TRBJ2-3; the match to TRBD2 covers 7 bases. Germline V gene lookup returns CDR1 SGHKS and CDR2 YYEKEE (reference sequence). Trimming cost V 2 bases and J 4 bases; bases outside gene matches: 4. The CDR3 has 14 amino acids.